This is a list of T cell receptor beta chains from one sample in a study of CD8 T cells in Susac syndrome. In TCRdb, the immunoSEQ multiplex PCR reads were re-called with MiXCR into one record per CDR3 protein. The sample lists 150,000 to 190,000 distinct CDR3 sequences; over 95% were seen once. Sequenced input: CD8+ T cells from PBMCs. Receptors were obtained from a human donor with multiple sclerosis. CDR3s include the opening cysteine and the closing phenylalanine or tryptophan. A D gene is named only where the DNA matches it firmly. Some rows have no size entry. The others give once, few or many, or a class for an expanded clone.

clone_size	d_call	v_call	j_call	cdr3_length	cdr3_nt	cdr3_aa
-	TRBD1	TRBV15	TRBJ2-3	16	TGTGCCACCAGCAGACCAGGACAGGGGTGGGCAGATACGCAGTATTTT	CATSRPGQGWADTQYF
-	-	TRBV4-1	TRBJ2-1	15	TGCGCCAGCAGCCAAGGAGGATCGTTGGGCAATGAGCAGTTCTTC	CASSQGGSLGNEQFF
-	TRBD2	TRBV3-1	TRBJ2-7	17	TGTGCCAGCAGCCAAGCCGGAACTAGCGGGGGATCCTACGAGCAGTACTTC	CASSQAGTSGGSYEQYF
-	-	TRBV30	TRBJ1-1	14	TGTGCCTGGAGTCCCGGGACGGGGAACACTGAAGCTTTCTTT	CAWSPGTGNTEAFF
-	-	TRBV29-1	TRBJ1-1	14	TGCAGCGTTGTCGTAGGGTCGCTGAACACTGAAGCTTTCTTT	CSVVVGSLNTEAFF
once	-	TRBV9	TRBJ1-2	15	TGTGCCAGCAGCGTAGGAAGGTTTGAAGGCTATGGCTACACCTTC	CASSVGRFEGYGYTF
-	-	TRBV6-5	TRBJ2-1	14	TGTGCCAGCAGTTACTCGAATTCCTACAATGAGCAGTTCTTC	CASSYSNSYNEQFF
-	-	TRBV29-1	TRBJ2-3	16	TGCAGCGGGGTGATGGTACAGGAGGGACGCACAGATACGCAGTATTTT	CSGVMVQEGRTDTQYF
-	-	TRBV19	TRBJ2-1	15	TGTGCCAGTAGTATTGGAGGGGGGCTCGGCTATGAGCAGTTCTTC	CASSIGGGLGYEQFF
-	-	TRBV4-1	TRBJ1-4	14	TGCGCCAGCAGCCATACCGGGAGGCCGGGAAAACTGTTTTTT	CASSHTGRPGKLFF
-	TRBD2	TRBV12-3/TRBV12-4	TRBJ2-5	14	TGTGCCAGCAGTTTTCAGGGAGGGTCAGAGACCCAGTACTTC	CASSFQGGSETQYF
-	-	TRBV12-3/TRBV12-4	TRBJ1-1	14	TGTGCCAGCAGTTACACAGGGATGAACACTGAAGCTTTCTTT	CASSYTGMNTEAFF
-	TRBD1	TRBV3-1	TRBJ2-1	14	TGTGCCAGCAGCCAAGGACAGGGCGTGGATGAGCAGTTCTTC	CASSQGQGVDEQFF
-	-	TRBV20-1	TRBJ1-3	14	TGCAGTGCTAGATCCGGGGAATTTGGAAACACCATATATTTT	CSARSGEFGNTIYF
-	-	TRBV30	TRBJ2-7	12	TGTGCCTGGTCTCACGGCTCCTACGAGCAGTACTTC	CAWSHGSYEQYF
-	TRBD2	TRBV12-3/TRBV12-4	TRBJ2-3	17	TGTGCCAGCAGTTTAGCGTTAACTAGCGGGGGTACAGATACGCAGTATTTT	CASSLALTSGGTDTQYF
-	-	TRBV29-1	TRBJ1-1	11	TGCAGCGTTGAATCGTTTACTGAAGCTTTCTTT	CSVESFTEAFF
-	-	TRBV25-1	TRBJ1-1	14	TGTGCCAGCAGTGACCCTCGGGTCAACACTGAAGCTTTCTTT	CASSDPRVNTEAFF
-	-	TRBV29-1	TRBJ2-1	13	TGCAGCGTTGATCCAGGGGCCTACAATGAGCAGTTCTTC	CSVDPGAYNEQFF
-	-	TRBV3-1	TRBJ2-7	15	TGTGCCAGCAGCCAATCTGGTAGCGGCTCCTACGAGCAGTACTTC	CASSQSGSGSYEQYF
-	TRBD2	TRBV29-1	TRBJ2-5	15	TGCAGCGTTGATTCGGGACTAGCGGGCGGCCAGACCCAGTACTTC	CSVDSGLAGGQTQYF
-	TRBD1	TRBV12-5	TRBJ2-1	16	TGTGCTAGTGGTTTGTACCCCAGGGGGCTTTACAATGAGCAGTTCTTC	CASGLYPRGLYNEQFF
-	-	TRBV7-9	TRBJ2-5	12	TGTGCCAGCAGCTCTAGTGAAGAGACCCAGTACTTC	CASSSSEETQYF
-	-	TRBV24-1	TRBJ2-7	12	TGTGCCACCCAGGGGTTAACCTACGAGCAGTACTTC	CATQGLTYEQYF
-	TRBD1	TRBV4-1	TRBJ1-2	14	TGCGCCAGCAGCCCGATACAGGGGGTAAGTGGCTACACCTTC	CASSPIQGVSGYTF
-	-	TRBV5-6	TRBJ2-5	13	TGTGCCAGCAGCTTGGTGGGGCCAGGGACCCAGTACTTC	CASSLVGPGTQYF
-	-	TRBV29-1	TRBJ1-1	12	TGCGGCGTGCCGGACTTGAACACTGAAGCTTTCTTT	CGVPDLNTEAFF
-	-	TRBV3-1	TRBJ2-1	14	TGTGCCAGCAGCCAAGATCTAGCCCCTAAGGAGCAGTTCTTC	CASSQDLAPKEQFF
-	TRBD1	TRBV7-2	TRBJ1-1	15	TGTGCCAGCAGCTTATACGGACAGGGGGCTTATGAAGCTTTCTTT	CASSLYGQGAYEAFF
-	TRBD1	TRBV30	TRBJ1-5	14	TGTGCCTGGAGTCTCGGACAGGGCAATCAGCCCCAGCATTTT	CAWSLGQGNQPQHF
-	-	TRBV15	TRBJ2-3	12	TGTGCCACCAGGGCCCCCACAGATACGCAGTATTTT	CATRAPTDTQYF
once	TRBD1	TRBV3-1	TRBJ1-6	17	TGTGCCAGCAGCCGCGGGAGGGGGCGTTCCTATAATTCACCCCTCCACTTT	CASSRGRGRSYNSPLHF
-	-	TRBV29-1	TRBJ2-7	14	TGCAGCGCGAGGGACGGTGGGGATTTTTACGAGCAGTACTTC	CSARDGGDFYEQYF
-	-	TRBV6-5	TRBJ1-2	12	TGTGCCACTTCCTCAGGCTGGTATGGCTACACCTTC	CATSSGWYGYTF
-	-	TRBV20-1	TRBJ2-3	15	TGCAGTGCTAGAGATTCCCAGCGGAGCACAGATACGCAGTATTTT	CSARDSQRSTDTQYF
-	TRBD2	TRBV27	TRBJ2-7	15	TGTGCCAGCAGTACGCAACTAGCGGAATCCTACGAGCAGTACTTC	CASSTQLAESYEQYF
-	-	TRBV20-1	TRBJ1-2	14	TGCAGTGCCCTGCCGGACACTTCTAACTATGGCTACACCTTC	CSALPDTSNYGYTF
-	-	TRBV27	TRBJ2-3	15	TGTGCCAGCAGTTTTGATACGACCGGGTTTTATACGCAGTATTTT	CASSFDTTGFYTQYF
-	-	TRBV7-9	TRBJ2-7	14	TGTGCCAGCAGCTCCCCTCCCGACAAATACGAGCAGTACTTC	CASSSPPDKYEQYF
-	-	TRBV29-1	TRBJ1-2	12	TGCAGCGTTGAAGATGACGACTATGGCTACACCTTC	CSVEDDDYGYTF
-	-	TRBV19	TRBJ2-2	17	TGTGCCAGCCATTCATCCCCCTACAGGGTAAACACCGGGGAGCTGTTTTTT	CASHSSPYRVNTGELFF
-	TRBD1	TRBV19	TRBJ1-2	14	TGTGCCAGTACTGAAGACAGGGCCTTCTATGGCTACACCTTC	CASTEDRAFYGYTF
-	-	TRBV30	TRBJ1-1	15	TGTGCCTGGAACCTGGGGACACGAGGGAACACTGAAGCTTTCTTT	CAWNLGTRGNTEAFF
-	-	TRBV29-1	TRBJ2-5	10	TGCAGCGTCGAAAAAGAGACCCAGTACTTC	CSVEKETQYF
-	-	TRBV30	TRBJ2-7	13	TGTGCCTGGAGTGCAGGGGGGACCTACGAGCAGTACTTC	CAWSAGGTYEQYF
-	-	TRBV19	TRBJ1-1	12	TGTGCCAGTACCCCCGGCAGCACTGAAGCTTTCTTT	CASTPGSTEAFF
once	-	TRBV3-1	TRBJ2-7	14	TGTGCCAGCAGCCCCTCCCCCAGCTCCTACGAGCAGTACTTC	CASSPSPSSYEQYF
-	TRBD1	TRBV29-1	TRBJ2-1	15	TGCAGCGTAGGAGACAGGGGAAGGACCTACAATGAGCAGTTCTTC	CSVGDRGRTYNEQFF
-	-	TRBV27	TRBJ1-1	14	TGTGCCAGCAGTTTAAGGGTTTTTAACACTGAAGCTTTCTTT	CASSLRVFNTEAFF
-	-	TRBV3-1	TRBJ2-3	12	TGTGCCAGCAGCACCCGGACAGATACGCAGTATTTT	CASSTRTDTQYF
-	-	TRBV7-9	TRBJ2-1	17	TGTGCCAGCAGCTCGAATGACAGAACAAATTACTACAATGAGCAGTTCTTC	CASSSNDRTNYYNEQFF
-	-	TRBV6-1	TRBJ1-5	15	TGTGCCAGCAGTGTAGGACGGTATAGCAATCAGCCCCAGCATTTT	CASSVGRYSNQPQHF
once	TRBD2	TRBV27	TRBJ2-1	16	TGTGCCAGCAGTTTAACAAGCGGGGGGACCTACAATGAGCAGTTCTTC	CASSLTSGGTYNEQFF
-	-	TRBV7-3	TRBJ2-4	14	TGTGCCAGCAGCTTAACAGGAGGCAGAAACATTCAGTACTTC	CASSLTGGRNIQYF